The present entry profiles one TCR beta chain with its context. The CDR3 runs 16 residues. The germline V gene has CDR1 SGHDN and CDR2 FVKESK. Trimming removed 0 bases at V and 0 bases at J, with 9 bases between. The record originates from a study of somatic mutations in cytotoxic T cells in rheumatoid arthritis. TCRdb's table, derived via immunoSEQ multiplex PCR, lists solely in-frame clones and lacks some. The repertoire holds 8,500 to 13,000 clones, around three quarters seen once, with around a third in the top ten. The chain has TRBV14 and TRBJ1-3; D remains unclear. This clonotype was obtained from an adult with rheumatoid arthritis. Sequencing was carried out using CD8+ T cells sorted from blood. The CDR3 nucleotides read TGTGCCAGCAGCCAAGATCTTAGAAACTCTGGAAACACCATATATTTT. As protein: CASSQDLRNSGNTIYF. The complete variable domain, with remaining parts taken from reference TRBV14 and TRBJ1-3, reads EAGVTQFPSHSVIEKGQTVTLRCDPISGHDNLYWYRRVMGKEIKFLLHFVKESKQDESGMPNNRFLAERTGGTYSTLKVQPAELEDSGVYFCASSQDLRNSGNTIYFGEGSWLTVV.